This T cell receptor beta chain was recovered during a study of T-cell memory formation after mild COVID-19. Study findings and constraints: The main location of contracting CD4+ clones was CM and EM, and that of contracting CD8+ clones was EMRA.

UMIs and sample barcodes were carried by the TCR alpha and TCR beta cDNA libraries that 5'RACE produced using constant-segment primers. TCRdb independently ran MiXCR on the 5' RACE reads; one entry per CDR3 protein. The sample consists of 350,000 or so distinct CDR3 sequences, approximately 21% of them appearing once. Germline loops: CDR1 SEHNR, CDR2 FQNEAQ (reference sequence). The length of the CDR3 is 13 residues. The germline V and J ends were trimmed by 5 bases and 5 bases, with 13 bases remaining between them. This clonotype has only a few counts. Its antigen is still unknown. The sequence was collected from an adult woman who had mild COVID-19 (a few samples of this study predate the infection). Cell type and time point are not known. This chain joins TRBV7-9 and TRBJ2-7, with D possibly TRBD1 on 5 matching bases. The material sequenced was PBMCs or a T cell subset sorted from them (not recorded which). The CDR3 reads CASSLRTSHEQYF. The CDR3 DNA is TGTGCCAGCAGCCTGAGGACATCCCACGAGCAGTACTTC.